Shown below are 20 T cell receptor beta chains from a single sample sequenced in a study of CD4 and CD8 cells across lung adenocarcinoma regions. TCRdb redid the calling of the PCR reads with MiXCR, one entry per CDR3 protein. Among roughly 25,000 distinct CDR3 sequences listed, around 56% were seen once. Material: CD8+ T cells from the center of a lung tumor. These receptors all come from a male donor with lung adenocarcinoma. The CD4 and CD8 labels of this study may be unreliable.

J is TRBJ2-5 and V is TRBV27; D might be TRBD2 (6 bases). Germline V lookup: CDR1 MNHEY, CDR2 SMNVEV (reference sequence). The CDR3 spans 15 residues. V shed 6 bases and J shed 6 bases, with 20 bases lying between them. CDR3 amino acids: CASSPAGPDKKTQYF. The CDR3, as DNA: TGTGCCAGCAGCCCAGCGGGCCCGGACAAAAAGACCCAGTACTTC.

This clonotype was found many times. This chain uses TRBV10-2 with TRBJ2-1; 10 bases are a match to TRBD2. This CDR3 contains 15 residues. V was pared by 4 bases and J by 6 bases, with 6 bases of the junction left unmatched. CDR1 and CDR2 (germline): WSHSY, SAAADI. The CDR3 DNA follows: TGCGCCAGCAGTGTATCTAGCGGGAGTGTCAATGAGCAGTTCTTC. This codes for CASSVSSGSVNEQFF.

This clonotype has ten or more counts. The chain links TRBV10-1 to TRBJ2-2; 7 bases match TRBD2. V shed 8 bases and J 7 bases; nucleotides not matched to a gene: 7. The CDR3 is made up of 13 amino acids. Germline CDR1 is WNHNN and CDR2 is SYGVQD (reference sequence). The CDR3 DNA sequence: TGCGCCAGCGGGAGGGTTGAGAACGGGGAGCTGTTTTTT. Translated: CASGRVENGELFF.

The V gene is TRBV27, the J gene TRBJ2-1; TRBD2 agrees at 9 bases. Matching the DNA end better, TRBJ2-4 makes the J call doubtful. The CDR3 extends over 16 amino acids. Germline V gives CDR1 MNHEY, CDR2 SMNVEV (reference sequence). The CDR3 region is CASAVRGGLAKEIQYF. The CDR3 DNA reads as TGTGCCAGCGCCGTGCGGGGGGGGCTTGCCAAAGAGATTCAGTACTTC.

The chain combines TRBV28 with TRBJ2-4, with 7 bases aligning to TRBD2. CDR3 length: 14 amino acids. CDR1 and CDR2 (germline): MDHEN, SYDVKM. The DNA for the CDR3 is TGTGCGGGGCGTTGGGGAGGGGCCCAAGACACTCAGTACTTC. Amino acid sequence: CAGRWGGAQDTQYF.

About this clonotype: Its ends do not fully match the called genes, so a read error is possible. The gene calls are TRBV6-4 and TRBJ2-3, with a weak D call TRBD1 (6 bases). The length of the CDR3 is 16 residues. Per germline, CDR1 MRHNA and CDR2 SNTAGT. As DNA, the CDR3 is TGTGCGAGCCGTGACATGGGGCTGGGGGCCAAGGATACGCAGTATTTC. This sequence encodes CASRDMGLGAKDTQYF.

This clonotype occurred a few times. CDR3 nucleotides: TGCGCCAGCAGCCAACTCACTTCCGGGGCTAGCTGGCGCAATGAGCAGTTCTTC. It encodes CASSQLTSGASWRNEQFF. The chain carries TRBV4-1 and TRBJ2-1; tentatively, D is TRBD1 or TRBD2 (5 bases each). Germline V gives CDR1 MGHRA, CDR2 YSYEKL. V was pared by 2 bases and J by 6 bases, with 23 bases between. The CDR3 is 18 amino acids.

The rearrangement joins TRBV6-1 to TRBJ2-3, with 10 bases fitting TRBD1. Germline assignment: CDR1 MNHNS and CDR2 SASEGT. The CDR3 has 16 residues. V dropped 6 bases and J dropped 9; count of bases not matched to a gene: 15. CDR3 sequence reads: CASREAGTGVEETQYF. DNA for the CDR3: TGTGCCAGCAGGGAGGCCGGGACAGGGGTTGAAGAGACGCAGTATTTT.

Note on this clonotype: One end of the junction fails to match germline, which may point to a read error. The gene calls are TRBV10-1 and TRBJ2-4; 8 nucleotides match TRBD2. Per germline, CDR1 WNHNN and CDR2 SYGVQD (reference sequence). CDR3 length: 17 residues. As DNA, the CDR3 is TGCGCCAGCACAACGGGGAGCGGGGGCCGTGCCCAAAAGATTCAGTACTTC. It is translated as CASTTGSGGRAQKIQYF.

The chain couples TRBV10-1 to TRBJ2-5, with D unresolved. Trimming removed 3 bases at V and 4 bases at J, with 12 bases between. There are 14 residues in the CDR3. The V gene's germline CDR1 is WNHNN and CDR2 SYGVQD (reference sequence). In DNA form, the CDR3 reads TGCGCCAGCAGTGAATCCCAAACCGGAGAGACCCAGTACTTC. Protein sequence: CASSESQTGETQYF.

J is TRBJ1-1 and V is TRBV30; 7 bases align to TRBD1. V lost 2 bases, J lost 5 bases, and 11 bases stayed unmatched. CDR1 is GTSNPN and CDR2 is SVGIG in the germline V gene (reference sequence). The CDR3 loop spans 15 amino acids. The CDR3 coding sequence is TGTGCCTGGAGTTATGACTCAAGACAGGGTACTGAAGCTTTCTTT. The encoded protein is CAWSYDSRQGTEAFF.

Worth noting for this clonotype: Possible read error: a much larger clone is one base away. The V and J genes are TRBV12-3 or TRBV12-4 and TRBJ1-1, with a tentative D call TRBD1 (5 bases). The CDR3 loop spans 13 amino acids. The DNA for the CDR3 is TGTGTCAGCAGTTTAGGTGGGGGGTATGAAGCTTTCTTT. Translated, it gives CVSSLGGGYEAFF.

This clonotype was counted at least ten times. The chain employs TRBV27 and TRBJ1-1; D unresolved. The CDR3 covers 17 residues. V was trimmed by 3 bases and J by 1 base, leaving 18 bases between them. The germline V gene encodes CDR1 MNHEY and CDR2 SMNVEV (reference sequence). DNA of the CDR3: TGTGCCAGCAGTTTCTTTGGTGTGGGGAAGGGGAACACTGAAGCTTTCTTT. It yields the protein CASSFFGVGKGNTEAFF.

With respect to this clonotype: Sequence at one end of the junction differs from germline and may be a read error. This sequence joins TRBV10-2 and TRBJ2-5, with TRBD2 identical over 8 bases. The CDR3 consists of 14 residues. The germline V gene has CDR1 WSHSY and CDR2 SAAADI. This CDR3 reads CAGSGGHDQEIQYF. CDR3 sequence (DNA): TGCGCGGGCAGCGGGGGCCATGACCAAGAGATCCAGTACTTC.

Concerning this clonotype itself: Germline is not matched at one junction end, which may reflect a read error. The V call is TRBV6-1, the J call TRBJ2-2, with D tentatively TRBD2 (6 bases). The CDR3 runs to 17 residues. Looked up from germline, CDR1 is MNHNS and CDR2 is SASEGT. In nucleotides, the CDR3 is TGTGCCAGCAGTGATTACCGCGGGATTACGACCAACGGGGAGCAGTTTTTT. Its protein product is CASSDYRGITTNGEQFF.

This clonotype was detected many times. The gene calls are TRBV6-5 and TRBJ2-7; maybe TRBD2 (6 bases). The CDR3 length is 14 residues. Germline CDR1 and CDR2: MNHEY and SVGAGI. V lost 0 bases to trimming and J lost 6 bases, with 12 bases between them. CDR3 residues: CASSYSIEAGEQYF. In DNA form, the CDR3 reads TGTGCCAGCAGTTACTCGATAGAAGCGGGCGAGCAGTACTTC.

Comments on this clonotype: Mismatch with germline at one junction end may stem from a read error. This CDR3 is CASSYRPNTGTLYF. The CDR3 coding sequence is TGTGCCAGCAGTTACCGACCGAACACCGGGACGCTGTATTTT. This rearrangement joins TRBV6-2 or TRBV6-3 to TRBJ2-2; either TRBD1 or TRBD2 may fit D (5 bases each). Germline V gene lookup returns CDR1 MNHEY and CDR2 SVGEGT. The CDR3 consists of 14 residues.

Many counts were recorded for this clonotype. CDR3 nucleotides: TGTGCCAGCAGTCGGTCGGGGGCCTACAATGAGCAGTTCTTC. The encoded protein is CASSRSGAYNEQFF. The chain recombines TRBV27 with TRBJ2-1; a possible D gene is TRBD2 (6 bases). This CDR3 region has 14 residues. CDR1 MNHEY and CDR2 SMNVEV come from the germline V gene (reference sequence). The germline V and J ends were trimmed by 5 bases and 2 bases, with 10 bases remaining between them.

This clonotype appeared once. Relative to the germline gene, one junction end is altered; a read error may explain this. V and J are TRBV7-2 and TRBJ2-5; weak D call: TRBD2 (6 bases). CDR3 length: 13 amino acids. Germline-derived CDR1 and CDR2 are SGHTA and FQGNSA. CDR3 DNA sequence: TGTGCCAGCAGCGGGGACTTGCAAGAGACCCGGTACTTC. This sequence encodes CASSGDLQETRYF.

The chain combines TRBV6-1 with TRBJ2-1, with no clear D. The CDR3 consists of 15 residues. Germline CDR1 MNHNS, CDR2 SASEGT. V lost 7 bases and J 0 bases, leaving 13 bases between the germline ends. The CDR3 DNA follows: TGTGCCAGCAAAAACTACCCACTCTCCTACAATGAGCAGTTCTTC. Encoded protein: CASKNYPLSYNEQFF.